Described below is a single T cell receptor (beta chain) sequence and its context. A much larger clone sits a single nucleotide away, making a read error possible. Unsorted whole blood supplied the blood RNA, and germline DNA was isolated too. Using a constant-region primer together with ProtoScript II reverse transcriptase, TCR beta cDNA was made from 450 to 600 ng of total RNA. Slightly modified ARM-PCR served as the procedure for the TCR beta libraries. These libraries came from three rounds of nested multiplex PCR. For approximately 11 cycles apiece, the opening two PCR rounds ran with TRBV1-TRBV30 forward primers and a C-beta reverse primer. A single record per CDR3 protein comes from TCRdb applying MiXCR to the multiplex PCR reads. The sample lists fewer than 350,000 distinct CDR3 sequences; less than 75% were seen once. This specimen comes from a study of tumor-infiltrating lymphocytes in primary liver carcinoma. Overall study: These patients were men and women whose ages were 30 to 69 years. With diameters of about 4 to 11 cm, tumors were stage T1-T3 N0M0.

CDR1 and CDR2 from the germline V gene are SGHDT and YYEEEE. This CDR3 contains 14 residues. Input material: peripheral blood. The V gene is TRBV5-6, the J gene TRBJ1-2, with D uncertain. This sequence originates from a man in his forties with primary liver carcinoma and hepatitis B virus infection. CDR3 nucleotides: TGTGTCAGCAGCTTGGAGGTCGCAGAATATGGCTACACCTTC. Its protein is CVSSLEVAEYGYTF.